The clone carrying this T cell receptor (beta chain) appeared a single time. What it binds is unknown. The primer mix had 60 Vbeta and 13 Jbeta primers. The table came from immunoSEQ multiplex PCR; TCRdb's copy has only in-frame clones and leaves some out. The data show approximately 180,000 clones, 81% seen once. The data were taken from a study of cytomegalovirus exposure and HLA in healthy donors. Study context: Within the Caucasian-associated ancestry cluster were around 80% of the roughly 360 genotyped donors.

Per the germline V gene, CDR1 is WNHNN and CDR2 is SYGVQD (reference sequence). Trimming removed 5 bases at V and 0 bases at J, with 17 bases between. The CDR3 loop spans 17 amino acids. Broader study findings: Data from an earlier analysis indicated that most TCR beta V segments were productive either about 90% or about 30% of the time. It was taken for granted in presence/absence analyses that sequencing depth across donors was roughly uniform.

There were likely unrecorded immune exposures, though donors were nominally healthy when sampled. V usage is TRBV10-1 and J usage is TRBJ2-4, with TRBD2 as a possible D gene (6 bases). Sequencing was performed on PBMCs. This receptor was identified in a woman aged 25-40 years in good health and CMV-seronegative. The chain's CDR3 is CASSIIRGRLAKNIQYF. The CDR3 bases are TGCGCCAGCAGTATAATCCGGGGGAGACTAGCCAAAAACATTCAGTACTTC.